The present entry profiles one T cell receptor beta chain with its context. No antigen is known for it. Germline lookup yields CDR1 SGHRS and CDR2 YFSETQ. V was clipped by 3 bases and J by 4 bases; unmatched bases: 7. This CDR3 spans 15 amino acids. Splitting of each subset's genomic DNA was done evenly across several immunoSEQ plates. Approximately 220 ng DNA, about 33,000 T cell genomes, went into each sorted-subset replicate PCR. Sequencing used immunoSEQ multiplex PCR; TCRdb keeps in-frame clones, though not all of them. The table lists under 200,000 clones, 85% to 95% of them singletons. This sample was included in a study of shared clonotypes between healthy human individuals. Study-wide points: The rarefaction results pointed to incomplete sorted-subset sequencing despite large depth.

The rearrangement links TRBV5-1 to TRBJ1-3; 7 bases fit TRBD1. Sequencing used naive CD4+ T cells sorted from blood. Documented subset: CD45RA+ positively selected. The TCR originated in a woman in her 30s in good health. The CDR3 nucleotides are TGCGCCAGCAGCTCGGCAGGGGGGAAAGGAAACACCATATATTTT. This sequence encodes CASSSAGGKGNTIYF.